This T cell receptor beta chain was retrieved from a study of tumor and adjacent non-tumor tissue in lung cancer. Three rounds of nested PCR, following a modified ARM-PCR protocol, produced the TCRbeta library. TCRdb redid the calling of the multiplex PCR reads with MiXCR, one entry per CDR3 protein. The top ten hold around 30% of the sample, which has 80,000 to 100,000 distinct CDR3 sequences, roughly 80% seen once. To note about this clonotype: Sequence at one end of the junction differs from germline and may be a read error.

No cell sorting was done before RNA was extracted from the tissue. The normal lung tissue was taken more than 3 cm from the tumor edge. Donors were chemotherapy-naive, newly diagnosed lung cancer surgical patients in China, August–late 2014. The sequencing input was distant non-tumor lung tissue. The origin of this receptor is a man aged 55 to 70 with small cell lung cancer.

For the CDR3, the DNA is TGTGCCAGCAATTACTCGATCTGGGGACTGGCGGAGAATGAGCAGTTCTTC. Translated: CASNYSIWGLAENEQFF. The V and J genes are TRBV6-5 and TRBJ2-1; a possible D gene is TRBD2 (6 bases). Germline V gene data show CDR1 as MNHEY and CDR2 as SVGAGI. This CDR3 is built from 17 residues.